This record covers a single T cell receptor (beta chain). Antigen: not known. These data are taken from a study of T cells in Graves' hyperthyroidism and ophthalmopathy. Whole-study context: It was at initial diagnosis, before any treatment, that peripheral blood was collected. Study results and limitations: Among clonotypes expanded in thyroid above 0.001, most were also found in blood. From stable hyperthyroidism, ophthalmopathy was separated by a 13 V-J model.

The study collected blood at first hyperthyroidism diagnosis, before any ophthalmopathy symptoms arose. Amplified regions were TCR beta CDR3 sequences from RNA transcripts. HTBI primers drove first-round RT-PCR of the TCR CDR3. TCRdb fed the multiplex PCR reads into MiXCR, producing one record per CDR3 protein. The profile shows approximately 370,000 distinct CDR3 sequences, about 15% of them singletons. Per germline, CDR1 SGDLS and CDR2 YYNGEE. The CDR3 runs to 15 residues. With 5 bases removed from V and 0 bases from J, the gap between germline ends came to 15 bases. The receptor's source is a woman in her thirties with Graves' hyperthyroidism that later progressed to Graves' ophthalmopathy. This chain joins TRBV9 and TRBJ2-7, with a weak D call TRBD1 (5 bases). The specimen was blood. CDR3 loop: CASSKDSSRSYEQYF. In DNA form, the CDR3 reads TGTGCCAGCAGTAAAGACAGTTCTCGCTCCTACGAGCAGTACTTC.